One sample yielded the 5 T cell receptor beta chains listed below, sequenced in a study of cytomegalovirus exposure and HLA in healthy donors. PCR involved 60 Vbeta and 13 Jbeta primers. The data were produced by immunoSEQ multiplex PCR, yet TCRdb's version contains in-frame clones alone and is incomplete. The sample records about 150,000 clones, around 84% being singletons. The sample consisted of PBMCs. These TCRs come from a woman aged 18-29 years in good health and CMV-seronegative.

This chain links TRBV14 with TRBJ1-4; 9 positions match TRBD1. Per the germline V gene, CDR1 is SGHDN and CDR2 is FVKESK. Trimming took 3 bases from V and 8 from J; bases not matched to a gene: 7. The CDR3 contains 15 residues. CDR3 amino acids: CASSQRTGQGEKLFF. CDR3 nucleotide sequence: TGTGCCAGCAGCCAGAGGACTGGACAGGGGGAAAAACTGTTTTTT.

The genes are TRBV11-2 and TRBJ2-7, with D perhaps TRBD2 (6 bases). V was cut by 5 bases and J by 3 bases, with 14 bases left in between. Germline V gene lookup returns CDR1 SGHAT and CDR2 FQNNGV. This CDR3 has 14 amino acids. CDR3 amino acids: CASSTGDGFYEQYF. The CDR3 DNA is TGTGCCAGCAGCACGGGGGACGGATTCTACGAGCAGTACTTC.

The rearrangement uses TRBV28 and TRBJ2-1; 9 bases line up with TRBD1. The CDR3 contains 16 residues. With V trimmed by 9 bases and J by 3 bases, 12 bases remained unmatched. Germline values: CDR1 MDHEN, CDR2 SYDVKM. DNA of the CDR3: TGTGCCAGTTCAGACTCCGGGACAGGGCTCTACAATGAGCAGTTCTTC. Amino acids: CASSDSGTGLYNEQFF.

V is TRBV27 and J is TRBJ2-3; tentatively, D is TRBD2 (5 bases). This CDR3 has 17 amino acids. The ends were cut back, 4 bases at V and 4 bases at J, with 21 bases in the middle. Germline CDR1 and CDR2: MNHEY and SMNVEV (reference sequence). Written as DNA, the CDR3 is TGTGCCAGCAGTTCCCCCCGCGGCCACGAGGGTGCAGATACGCAGTATTTT. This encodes CASSSPRGHEGADTQYF.

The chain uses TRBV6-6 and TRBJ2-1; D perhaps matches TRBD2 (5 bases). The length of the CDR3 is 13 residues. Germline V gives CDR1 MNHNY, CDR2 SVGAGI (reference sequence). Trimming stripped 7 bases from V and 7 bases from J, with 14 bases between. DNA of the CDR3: TGTGCCAGCACCGAGCGGCCCGTGAATGAGCAGTTCTTC. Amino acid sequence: CASTERPVNEQFF.